This TCR beta chain was documented in a study of blood T cell repertoires in COVID-19. Study in general: T cells, B-cell-depleted T cells, or PBMCs provided the cDNA or gDNA that served as material.

Germline V lookup: CDR1 SGHTA, CDR2 FQGTGA. After removal of 5 bases from V and 0 bases from J, the junction contained 8 bases not matched to a gene. The CDR3 runs to 19 residues. Some clones are missing from TCRdb's copy, which holds only in-frame ones; the method was immunoSEQ multiplex PCR. The table includes around 300,000 clones, 85% detected once. Sequencing was carried out using peripheral blood. The chain couples TRBV7-3 to TRBJ2-6, with TRBD1 identical over 12 bases. This receptor was taken from a human donor in a cohort sampled during active COVID-19. DNA for the CDR3: TGTGCCAGCAGCCAAGCGGGGACAGGGGGCTTCTCTGGGGCCAACGTCCTGACTTTC. Its translation: CASSQAGTGGFSGANVLTF.